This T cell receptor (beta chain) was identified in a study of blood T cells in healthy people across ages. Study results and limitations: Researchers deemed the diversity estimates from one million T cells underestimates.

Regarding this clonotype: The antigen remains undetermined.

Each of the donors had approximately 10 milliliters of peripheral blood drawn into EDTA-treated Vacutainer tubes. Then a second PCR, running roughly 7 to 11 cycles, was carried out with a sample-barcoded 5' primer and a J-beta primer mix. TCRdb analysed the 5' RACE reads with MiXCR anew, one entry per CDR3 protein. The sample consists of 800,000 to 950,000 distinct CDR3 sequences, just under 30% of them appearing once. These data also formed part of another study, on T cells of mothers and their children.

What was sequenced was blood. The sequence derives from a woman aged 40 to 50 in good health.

CDR3 amino acids: CATLRGEQFF. The CDR3 bases are TGTGCCACTCTCAGGGGTGAGCAGTTCTTC. This chain links TRBV28 with TRBJ2-1; tentatively, D is TRBD1 (6 bases). CDR1 and CDR2 (germline): MDHEN, SYDVKM. Trimming removed 10 bases at V and 9 bases at J, with 10 bases between. The CDR3 loop spans 10 amino acids.